These T cell receptor beta chains were read from a single sample in a study of cytotoxic CD8 clonotypes in ibrutinib-treated CLL. Libraries were prepared by immunoSEQ multiplex PCR; TCRdb keeps only in-frame clonotypes and omits some of them. The sample has fewer than 75,000 clones; more than 70% are singletons. The input for sequencing was PBMCs, taken after 12 months of ibrutinib treatment. These receptors all come from a human donor with chronic lymphocytic leukemia. The CDR3 runs from the conserved cysteine through the conserved F or W. A D gene is named only where the DNA matches it firmly. The listing skips clone size in some rows; elsewhere it reads once, few, many or a size class.

TGTGCCAGCAGTAACAGGGGGCGGAGTAATGAAAAACTGTTTTTT,CASSNRGRSNEKLFF,NA,TRBV27,TRBD1,TRBJ1-4
TGTGCCAGCAGTTTACTAAGGGATCAAGGAGCTTTCTTT,CASSLLRDQGAFF,NA,TRBV28,NA,TRBJ1-1
TGCGCCAGCAGCCAAGACCGCGCGGGAGGGCCGTATGAGCAGTTCTTC,CASSQDRAGGPYEQFF,few,TRBV4-1,TRBD2,TRBJ2-1
TGTGCCAGCTCACGAGGGGCGGAATCGGACGAGCAGTACTTC,CASSRGAESDEQYF,NA,TRBV18,NA,TRBJ2-7
TGTGCCAGCAGCGTAGGTTCGGGCGGCGGGGAGCTGTTTTTT,CASSVGSGGGELFF,once,TRBV9,NA,TRBJ2-2
TGTGCCAGCAGTTTCCAGCGGCCCTACGAGCAGTACTTC,CASSFQRPYEQYF,NA,TRBV28,NA,TRBJ2-7
TGCGCCAGCAGCTTGGATGGGCGGGAGGGCGATGAGCAGTTCTTC,CASSLDGREGDEQFF,NA,TRBV5-1,TRBD2,TRBJ2-1
TGTGCCAGCAACCGGGACAGAAACTCTGGGGCCAACGTCCTGACTTTC,CASNRDRNSGANVLTF,NA,TRBV2,TRBD1,TRBJ2-6
TGTGCCAGCAGCCTCCAAGCCGGGCTGGGCAATGAGCAGTTCTTC,CASSLQAGLGNEQFF,NA,TRBV7-2,NA,TRBJ2-1
TGCGCCAGCAGCGCCCCCCGGGACAAACGGAACACTGAAGCTTTCTTT,CASSAPRDKRNTEAFF,once,TRBV5-1,NA,TRBJ1-1
TGTGCCAGCAGCTTGGTAGGGGATACGCAGTATTTT,CASSLVGDTQYF,NA,TRBV5-6,NA,TRBJ2-3
TGTGCCAGCACCAGACCTTGGCCCGAGGAGACCCAGTACTTC,CASTRPWPEETQYF,NA,TRBV28,NA,TRBJ2-5
TGTGCCAGCAGTCAAAGGACCGGGGAGCTGTTTTTT,CASSQRTGELFF,NA,TRBV13,NA,TRBJ2-2
TGTGCATACGGGTGGGGCGGAGAAACAGATACGCAGTATTTT,CAYGWGGETDTQYF,once,TRBV21-1,NA,TRBJ2-3
TGTGCCAGCAGCCACGGAGGGGGTGAAGAGACTAATGAAAAACTGTTTTTT,CASSHGGGEETNEKLFF,few,TRBV4-2,NA,TRBJ1-4
TGTGCCAGCTCAACGACAGCTTATAGCAATCAGCCCCAGCATTTT,CASSTTAYSNQPQHF,NA,TRBV18,NA,TRBJ1-5
TGTGCCAGCATGGATTGGACAGCCCAACAAGAAGCTTTCTTT,CASMDWTAQQEAFF,NA,TRBV6-5,NA,TRBJ1-1
TGTGCCAGCAGTGAAGCATCGGATCGCTACACCTTC,CASSEASDRYTF,NA,TRBV6-1,NA,TRBJ1-2
TGTGCCAGCAGCGTAGGCCAACTAGCGGGATTCACAGATACGCAGTATTTT,CASSVGQLAGFTDTQYF,NA,TRBV9,TRBD2,TRBJ2-3
TGTGCCTGGAGTTTAACGTCCAACGCCGGTCAGTTCTTC,CAWSLTSNAGQFF,NA,TRBV30,NA,TRBJ2-1
TGTGCCAGCAGTCCGACCTGGGACAGGGGGAGAGAGACCCAGTACTTC,CASSPTWDRGRETQYF,NA,TRBV28,TRBD1,TRBJ2-5
TGTGCCAGCAGCTCACGACTAGCGACCGACGAGCAGTACTTC,CASSSRLATDEQYF,NA,TRBV5-4,TRBD2,TRBJ2-7
TGTGCCAGTAGTAGGACAGGGACTGAAGCTTTCTTT,CASSRTGTEAFF,NA,TRBV19,TRBD1,TRBJ1-1
TGTGCCAGCAGCCCGCGACTAGCGGGGTACAATGAGCAGTTCTTC,CASSPRLAGYNEQFF,NA,TRBV7-2,TRBD2,TRBJ2-1
TGTGCCAGCAGCTTAGCCGGCTACAATGAGCAGTTCTTC,CASSLAGYNEQFF,NA,TRBV11-2,NA,TRBJ2-1
TGTGCCAGCAGCTCTTCCAGGGGAGACGAGCAGTACTTC,CASSSSRGDEQYF,few,TRBV7-8,NA,TRBJ2-7